These 26 T cell receptor beta chains were all obtained from the same sample, sequenced in a study of cytotoxic CD8 clonotypes in ibrutinib-treated CLL. Libraries were prepared by immunoSEQ multiplex PCR; TCRdb keeps only in-frame clonotypes and omits some of them. The table records 130,000 to 150,000 clones, about 79% of them present only once. Here the sequenced sample was PBMCs, taken after 12 months of ibrutinib treatment. Receptors were obtained from a human donor with chronic lymphocytic leukemia.

The CDR3 nucleotides are TGTGCCAGCAGCTTCAGTGCCGGGGAGCTGTTTTTT. Residues: CASSFSAGELFF. This sequence joins TRBV5-4 and TRBJ2-2; D unresolved. Germline V gene sequence: CDR1 SGHNT, CDR2 YYREEE (reference sequence). This CDR3 has 12 residues. Trimming removed 2 bases at V and 6 bases at J, with 5 bases between.

The chain couples TRBV6-1 to TRBJ2-3; D gene ambiguous. The CDR3 covers 12 residues. The V end lost 8 bases, the J end lost 4 bases, and 10 bases lay between the germline ends. The germline CDR1 and CDR2 sequences are MNHNS and SASEGT. CDR3 in amino acids: CASLGLADTQYF. The CDR3 nucleotides are TGTGCCAGCCTAGGGTTGGCAGATACGCAGTATTTT.

As regards this clone: The same CDR3 arises from other DNA sequences in this sample as well. The rearrangement links TRBV15 to TRBJ1-5; a weak D match, TRBD1 (5 bases). CDR1 is LNHNV and CDR2 is YYDKDF in the germline V gene (reference sequence). Trimming cost V 0 bases and J 4 bases, with 10 bases left between them. The CDR3 extends over 15 amino acids. The CDR3 is CATSRDRGRNQPQHF. The DNA for the CDR3 is TGTGCCACCAGCAGAGATCGGGGCAGAAATCAGCCCCAGCATTTT.

The count of this clone is one. The V gene is TRBV19, the J gene TRBJ1-5, with D possibly matching TRBD1 (5 bases). The CDR3 spans 14 residues. V was shortened by 8 bases and J by 6 bases, with 17 bases between the two germline ends. Germline-derived CDR1 and CDR2 are LNHDA and SQIVND (reference sequence). CDR3 nucleotides: TGTGCCAGTGACCGAGGAGGGGCCCCTCAGCCCCAGCATTTT. This sequence encodes CASDRGGAPQPQHF. Full variable domain (remainder filled in from reference TRBV19 and TRBJ1-5): DGGITQSPKYLFRKEGQNVTLSCEQNLNHDAMYWYRQDPGQGLRLIYYSQIVNDFQKGDIAEGYSVSREKKESFPLTVTSAQKNPTAFYLCASDRGGAPQPQHFGDGTRLSIL.

The chain uses TRBV7-9 and TRBJ2-3, with D perhaps matching TRBD2 (6 bases). From germline, CDR1 is SEHNR and CDR2 FQNEAQ (reference sequence). The CDR3 sequence is 16 residues long. The germline V and J ends were trimmed by 5 bases and 1 base, with 16 bases remaining between them. The CDR3 bases are TGTGCCAGCAGCGAGTCTAGCGTCTGGGGCACAGATACGCAGTATTTT. This sequence encodes CASSESSVWGTDTQYF. Full variable domain (outside the CDR3, taken from reference TRBV7-9 and TRBJ2-3): DTGVSQNPRHKITKRGQNVTFRCDPISEHNRLYWYRQTLGQGPEFLTYFQNEAQLEKSRLLSDRFSAERPKGSFSTLEIQRTEQGDSAMYLCASSESSVWGTDTQYFGPGTRLTVL.

This clone has just one count. J is TRBJ2-7 and V is TRBV7-8; TRBD1 agrees at 8 bases. Unmatched junction bases numbered 1, after V lost 1 base and J lost 2 bases. Germline values: CDR1 SGHVS, CDR2 FQNEAQ. The CDR3 consists of 14 residues. The CDR3, as DNA: TGTGCCAGCAGCTTAGAGACAGGGGCCTACGAGCAGTACTTC. It codes for CASSLETGAYEQYF.

The V gene is TRBV5-1, the J gene TRBJ1-2, with D tentatively TRBD1 (5 bases). Germline lookup yields CDR1 SGHRS and CDR2 YFSETQ. V dropped 2 bases and J dropped 8 bases, with 16 bases sitting between them. CDR3 length: 14 amino acids. The CDR3 DNA reads TGCGCCAGCAGCTTTTCTAGACAGACCGTCGGCTACACCTTC. This encodes CASSFSRQTVGYTF.

V is TRBV6-5 and J is TRBJ1-2; D is unclear. The CDR3 sequence is 14 residues long. The V gene's germline CDR1 is MNHEY and CDR2 SVGAGI. Trimming removed 5 bases from V and 4 bases from J, with 14 bases in between. The DNA for the CDR3 is TGTGCCAGCAGTGCGTCGGATGAGGCCTATGGCTACACCTTC. Its protein is CASSASDEAYGYTF.

The table lists this clone with a few counts. The gene calls are TRBV21-1 and TRBJ1-1. TRBV21-1 is labeled a pseudogene. There are 16 residues in the CDR3. CDR3 sequence: CASDTMTGPTNTEAFF. Here the CDR3 DNA reads TGTGCCAGCGACACAATGACGGGACCCACGAACACTGAAGCTTTCTTT.

This chain joins TRBV15 and TRBJ1-2; D unresolved. Trimming pared 0 bases from V and 2 bases from J, leaving 7 bases between. CDR3 length equals 14 residues. Germline CDR1 and CDR2: LNHNV and YYDKDF (reference sequence). The CDR3 sequence is CATSRDRQNYGYTF. CDR3 nucleotide sequence: TGTGCCACCAGCAGAGATCGGCAAAACTATGGCTACACCTTC. Full variable domain (rest looked up from reference TRBV15 and TRBJ1-2): DAMVIQNPRYQVTQFGKPVTLSCSQTLNHNVMYWYQQKSSQAPKLLFHYYDKDFNNEADTPDNFQSRRPNTSFCFLDIRSPGLGDTAMYLCATSRDRQNYGYTFGSGTRLTVV.

V usage is TRBV10-3 and J usage is TRBJ1-2, with unresolved D. CDR1 and CDR2 from the germline V gene are ENHRY and SYGVKD. CDR3 length: 11 amino acids. V dropped 4 bases and J dropped 6 bases, with 6 bases sitting between them. The CDR3 is CAISVGNGYTF. Written as DNA, the CDR3 is TGTGCCATCAGTGTAGGTAATGGCTACACCTTC.

V gene TRBV28 combines with J gene TRBJ1-3, with TRBD1 as a possible D gene (5 bases). The V gene's germline CDR1 is MDHEN and CDR2 SYDVKM. This CDR3 contains 13 residues. V lost 6 bases and J lost 7, with 13 bases in between. The CDR3 sequence: CASSPLWGNTIYF. In DNA form, the CDR3 reads TGTGCCAGCAGCCCTTTATGGGGGAACACCATATATTTT.

The genes are TRBV6-6 and TRBJ1-3, with D unresolved. Trimming took off 7 bases at V and 0 bases at J, with 13 bases between the two ends. This CDR3 is 15 amino acids long. Germline-derived CDR1 and CDR2 are MNHNY and SVGAGI (reference sequence). The CDR3 is CASTDFGVSGNTIYF. Here the CDR3 DNA reads TGTGCCAGCACGGACTTTGGGGTCTCTGGAAACACCATATATTTT.

This clone was picked up one time. This chain links TRBV27 with TRBJ2-1; no firm D call. The germline V gene encodes CDR1 MNHEY and CDR2 SMNVEV (reference sequence). Trimming left V 6 bases short and J 10 bases short, with 10 bases between. The CDR3 runs to 11 residues. CDR3 protein: CASSRQSEQFF. The DNA for the CDR3 is TGTGCCAGCAGCAGGCAGAGCGAGCAGTTCTTC.

The chain employs TRBV29-1 and TRBJ1-2, with D uncertain. V was clipped by 1 base and J by 4 bases, with 13 bases between them. This CDR3 has 14 residues. The germline CDR1 and CDR2 sequences are SQVTM and ANQGSEA. CDR3 DNA: TGCAGCGTTGAAGTTCTGGACCGTGCCTATGGCTACACCTTC. The encoded protein is CSVEVLDRAYGYTF.

The V gene is TRBV10-3, the J gene TRBJ2-3, with a possible D match to TRBD2 (5 bases). The germline V gene has CDR1 ENHRY and CDR2 SYGVKD. CDR3 length: 16 amino acids. V was shortened by 0 bases and J by 0 bases, with 10 bases between the two germline ends. The CDR3 sequence is CAISESPGTSTDTQYF. CDR3 coding DNA: TGTGCCATCAGTGAGTCACCGGGAACTAGCACAGATACGCAGTATTTT.

In its sample, this clone was seen a few times. The V and J genes are TRBV14 and TRBJ1-1, with TRBD1 identical over 12 bases. Germline V gives CDR1 SGHDN, CDR2 FVKESK. Unmatched junction bases numbered 4, after V lost 4 bases and J lost 4 bases. The CDR3 is made up of 15 amino acids. The DNA for the CDR3 is TGTGCCAGCAGCCGGGACAGGGGGCTGGGCACTGAAGCTTTCTTT. It yields the protein CASSRDRGLGTEAFF.

In this sample, this clone turned up a few times. V usage is TRBV4-1 and J usage is TRBJ2-7; 14 positions agree with TRBD2. V dropped 5 bases and J dropped 4; count of bases not matched to a gene: 4. CDR1 MGHRA and CDR2 YSYEKL come from the germline V gene. There are 15 residues in the CDR3. The CDR3 DNA reads TGCGCCAGCAGCAGGGGGACTAGCGGGGGTTACGAGCAGTACTTC. The encoded protein is CASSRGTSGGYEQYF.

In the case of this clone: The germline gene is not matched at one end of the junction; a read error may be the cause. This CDR3 is CTSSLGRNTEAFF. CDR3 nucleotides: TGTACCAGCAGTTTAGGGAGGAACACTGAAGCTTTCTTT. This chain connects TRBV27 to TRBJ1-1, with D hard to call. The CDR3 is 13 amino acids. CDR1 is MNHEY, CDR2 SMNVEV, per germline (reference sequence).

The chain uses TRBV7-2 and TRBJ1-2; D not resolved. Per germline, CDR1 SGHTA and CDR2 FQGNSA. The CDR3 totals 14 residues. Trimming pared 3 bases from V and 4 bases from J, leaving 12 bases between. CDR3 in amino acids: CASSLWRTPYGYTF. The CDR3 DNA reads as TGTGCCAGCAGCTTGTGGCGGACCCCCTATGGCTACACCTTC.

This chain connects TRBV6-5 to TRBJ1-5; D is ambiguous. Germline V gives CDR1 MNHEY, CDR2 SVGAGI. V lost 10 bases to trimming and J lost 7 bases, with 17 bases between them. The CDR3 consists of 13 residues. The CDR3 bases are TGTGCCACCAGCCGGGCCCCGGGGCAGCCCCAGCATTTT. Amino acid sequence: CATSRAPGQPQHF.

V gene TRBV4-3 combines with J gene TRBJ1-1; D gene ambiguous. The V and J ends lost 4 bases and 6 bases respectively, with 15 bases between them. The germline V gene has CDR1 LGHNA and CDR2 YSLEER. The CDR3 spans 14 residues. CDR3 residues: CASSPRRPGAEAFF. DNA of the CDR3: TGCGCCAGCAGCCCCCGTCGTCCTGGCGCTGAAGCTTTCTTT.

The V and J genes are TRBV28 and TRBJ1-5; TRBD1 matches 8 bases. Unmatched junction bases numbered 10, after V lost 3 bases and J lost 6 bases. From germline, CDR1 is MDHEN and CDR2 SYDVKM. This CDR3 spans 16 amino acids. CDR3 sequence reads: CASSFYRDRRTQPQHF. In nucleotides, the CDR3 is TGTGCCAGCAGTTTTTACCGGGACAGGAGGACTCAGCCCCAGCATTTT.

The chain carries TRBV28 and TRBJ2-2; 7 nucleotides agree with TRBD2. CDR1 is MDHEN and CDR2 is SYDVKM in the germline V gene. The CDR3 runs to 14 residues. The junction had 3 bases not matched to a gene; V was cut back by 7 bases and J by 1 base. The CDR3 loop reads CASTGGGNTGELFF. The CDR3 nucleotides are TGTGCCAGCACTGGCGGGGGGAACACCGGGGAGCTGTTTTTT.

DNA of the CDR3: TGTGCCACCAGCAGGCCTAGCGAGGTAGATACGCAGTATTTT. This encodes CATSRPSEVDTQYF. The rearrangement joins TRBV15 to TRBJ2-3, with a tentative D call TRBD2 (6 bases). Germline assignment: CDR1 LNHNV and CDR2 YYDKDF (reference sequence). V lost 3 bases and J 5 bases, leaving 12 bases between the germline ends. This CDR3 region has 14 residues.

This chain connects TRBV5-4 to TRBJ1-1, with 7 positions matching TRBD1. V lost 4 bases to trimming and J lost 6 bases; unmatched junction nucleotides: 9. This CDR3 comprises 14 residues. Germline assignment: CDR1 SGHNT and CDR2 YYREEE (reference sequence). CDR3 nucleotides: TGTGCCAGCAGCCGAACAGGGGACGTGGCTGAAGCTTTCTTT. It translates to CASSRTGDVAEAFF.